These 25 T cell receptor beta chains were all obtained from the same sample, sequenced in a study of identical twins. Each CDR3 protein is one row after TCRdb ran MiXCR on the 5' RACE reads. The sample holds more than 650,000 distinct CDR3 sequences, around 6% seen once. The sample was naive T cells sorted from blood. The receptors shown here come from a young man in good health.

CDR3 in amino acids: CASSLGAGDNYGYTF. The CDR3 nucleotides are TGTGCCAGCAGCTTAGGGGCGGGAGATAACTATGGCTACACCTTC. V gene TRBV7-2 combines with J gene TRBJ1-2; D gene ambiguous. V lost 1 base and J 1 base, leaving 10 bases between the germline ends. Germline values: CDR1 SGHTA, CDR2 FQGNSA. CDR3 length equals 15 residues. Full variable domain (rest looked up from reference TRBV7-2 and TRBJ1-2): GAGVSQSPSNKVTEKGKDVELRCDPISGHTALYWYRQSLGQGLEFLIYFQGNSAPDKSGLPSDRFSAERTGGSVSTLTIQRTQQEDSAVYLCASSLGAGDNYGYTFGSGTRLTVV.

This clonotype has at least ten counts. The V and J genes are TRBV9 and TRBJ2-2; 8 nucleotides align to TRBD1. V dropped 3 bases and J dropped 1; count of bases not matched to a gene: 8. From germline, CDR1 is SGDLS and CDR2 YYNGEE. The CDR3 sequence is 17 residues long. CDR3 protein: CASSAYWTGMNTGELFF. The CDR3 nucleotides are TGTGCCAGCAGCGCATACTGGACAGGGATGAACACCGGGGAGCTGTTTTTT.

This clonotype was counted many times. The chain carries TRBV18 and TRBJ1-2, with a tentative D call TRBD1 (6 bases). CDR1 and CDR2 from the germline V gene are KGHSH and LQKENI. V was shortened by 5 bases and J by 4 bases, with 14 bases between the two germline ends. The CDR3 extends over 14 amino acids. CDR3 protein: CASSSAQGPYGYTF. The CDR3 DNA follows: TGTGCCAGCTCATCGGCACAGGGTCCCTATGGCTACACCTTC.

This clonotype was recorded at least ten times. The V call is TRBV20-1, the J call TRBJ2-7, with D perhaps matching TRBD1 (5 bases). CDR3 size: 12 residues. Trimming left V 5 bases short and J 1 base short, with 9 bases between. CDR1 and CDR2 from the germline V gene are DFQATT and SNEGSKA (reference sequence). In nucleotides, the CDR3 is TGCAGTGCTTGGACAAATTCCTACGAGCAGTACTTC. It yields the protein CSAWTNSYEQYF.

This clonotype was found many times. V usage is TRBV21-1 and J usage is TRBJ2-7; TRBD1 is the table's D call, not checked against the DNA. TRBV21-1 is annotated as a pseudogene. The CDR3 has 14 residues. The CDR3 bases are TGTGCCAGCAGCAACGGACAGGGGATCTACGAGCAGTACGTC. Its translation is CASSNGQGIYEQYV.

This clonotype was counted many times. CDR3 DNA sequence: TGTGCCACCAGTGACAAAGGACTAGGCAATGAGCAGTTCTTC. As protein: CATSDKGLGNEQFF. The chain carries TRBV24-1 and TRBJ2-1; TRBD2 agrees at 7 bases. The germline V gene encodes CDR1 KGHDR and CDR2 SFDVKD. The CDR3 runs 14 residues. The V and J ends lost 4 bases and 6 bases, in that order; junction bases with no gene match: 5.

The chain links TRBV7-8 to TRBJ2-1; D may be TRBD1 or TRBD2 (5 bases each). The CDR3 contains 14 residues. Germline V gene data show CDR1 as SGHVS and CDR2 as FQNEAQ. The ends were cut back, 5 bases at V and 9 bases at J, with 17 bases in the middle. CDR3 in amino acids: CASSQRRVEGEQFF. CDR3 nucleotides: TGTGCCAGCAGCCAACGCAGGGTAGAGGGTGAGCAGTTCTTC. Complete variable domain (other parts from reference TRBV7-8 and TRBJ2-1): GAGVSQSPRYKVAKRGQDVALRCDPISGHVSLFWYQQALGQGPEFLTYFQNEAQLDKSGLPSDRFFAERPEGSVSTLKIQRTQQEDSAVYLCASSQRRVEGEQFFGPGTRLTVL.

This clonotype occurred many times. This chain joins TRBV27 and TRBJ2-3, with unresolved D. Between the trimmed V and J ends, which lost 8 bases and 6 bases, there was a span of 9 bases. Germline V lookup: CDR1 MNHEY, CDR2 SMNVEV (reference sequence). This CDR3 is 11 amino acids long. This CDR3 is CASHAWDTQYF. The CDR3 DNA follows: TGTGCCAGCCATGCCTGGGATACGCAGTATTTT.

This clonotype was detected ten times or more. The chain is built from TRBV20-1 and TRBJ2-1, with D possibly being TRBD2 (6 bases). The CDR3 spans 16 residues. Germline assignment: CDR1 DFQATT and CDR2 SNEGSKA (reference sequence). V lost 4 bases, J lost 1 base, and 17 bases lay in between. The CDR3 protein is CSAKGSGSLSYNEQFF. The CDR3 DNA reads TGCAGTGCTAAGGGGTCCGGGAGCCTATCCTACAATGAGCAGTTCTTC.

This clonotype has more than one count but fewer than ten. V and J are TRBV3-1 and TRBJ2-5, with 7 positions matching TRBD2. This CDR3 has 17 amino acids. Trimming took 0 bases from V and 0 from J; bases not matched to a gene: 7. The V gene's germline CDR1 is LGHDT and CDR2 YNNKEL (reference sequence). This chain's CDR3 is CASSQDLGAGHQETQYF. In DNA form, the CDR3 reads TGTGCCAGCAGCCAAGATCTTGGAGCGGGACACCAAGAGACCCAGTACTTC.

There are many counts of this clonotype. This sequence joins TRBV4-1 and TRBJ1-5; D might be TRBD1 (6 bases). Germline CDR1 and CDR2: MGHRA and YSYEKL. This CDR3 region has 15 residues. Trimming removed 1 base at V and 4 bases at J, with 11 bases between. The CDR3 DNA reads as TGCGCCAGCAGCCAAGGGACAGCCCTTAATCAGCCCCAGCATTTT. It yields the protein CASSQGTALNQPQHF.

This clonotype was detected ten times or more. The V call is TRBV25-1, the J call TRBJ2-1; D is unclear. Germline V CDR1 and CDR2: MGHDK, SYGVNS. This CDR3 region has 15 residues. The ends were cut back, 9 bases at V and 4 bases at J, with 19 bases in the middle. The CDR3 reads CASRLTDHPYNEQFF. The CDR3 DNA is TGTGCCAGTCGCTTGACGGACCATCCTTACAATGAGCAGTTCTTC.

This clonotype turned up a few times. CDR3 region: CASSPTFAETITDTQYF. The CDR3 DNA follows: TGTGCCAGCAGCCCCACTTTCGCAGAGACCATCACAGATACGCAGTATTTT. The chain is built from TRBV7-3 and TRBJ2-3; D gene unclear. This CDR3 has 17 residues. The V end lost 5 bases, the J end lost 2 bases, and 20 bases lay between the germline ends. Germline V lookup: CDR1 SGHTA, CDR2 FQGTGA. Full variable domain (rest looked up from reference TRBV7-3 and TRBJ2-3): GAGVSQTPSNKVTEKGKYVELRCDPISGHTALYWYRQSLGQGPEFLIYFQGTGAADDSGLPNDRFFAVRPEGSVSTLKIQRTERGDSAVYLCASSPTFAETITDTQYFGPGTRLTVL.

This chain links TRBV7-9 with TRBJ1-1; no reliable D call. Germline CDR1 is SEHNR and CDR2 is FQNEAQ (reference sequence). Trimming pared 1 base from V and 6 bases from J, leaving 12 bases between. The CDR3 loop spans 14 amino acids. CDR3 region: CASSLDLTGAEAFF. The CDR3 DNA reads as TGTGCCAGCAGCTTAGATCTCACCGGCGCTGAAGCTTTCTTT.

There are many counts of this clonotype. This chain uses TRBV12-3 or TRBV12-4 with TRBJ2-3; D possibly corresponds to TRBD2 (5 bases). The germline V and J ends were trimmed by 8 bases and 2 bases, with 11 bases remaining between them. CDR3 size: 13 residues. The CDR3 DNA is TGTGCCAGCGCGGACTTTCACACAGATACGCAGTATTTT. It yields the protein CASADFHTDTQYF.

This clonotype was observed a handful of times. The chain carries TRBV30 and TRBJ2-3, with 8 bases matching TRBD1. This CDR3 contains 13 residues. V lost 5 bases and J lost 5; bases outside the gene matches: 6. In germline, CDR1 is GTSNPN, CDR2 SVGIG (reference sequence). Here the CDR3 reads CAWHQGAEDTQYF. CDR3 bases: TGTGCCTGGCACCAGGGGGCCGAAGATACGCAGTATTTT.

This clonotype was counted between two and nine times. V usage is TRBV9 and J usage is TRBJ2-4; D remains unclear. Germline values: CDR1 SGDLS, CDR2 YYNGEE. Deletions cut 0 bases from V and 2 bases from J, with 12 bases between. This CDR3 contains 16 residues. In DNA form, the CDR3 reads TGTGCCAGCAGCGTAGGGTGGGAAATCTCCAAAAACATTCAGTACTTC. Amino acids: CASSVGWEISKNIQYF.

The chain uses TRBV6-2 or TRBV6-3 and TRBJ2-1; maybe TRBD1 (6 bases). CDR1 is MNHEY, CDR2 SVGEGT, per germline. This CDR3 is built from 15 residues. V shed 1 base and J shed 8 bases, with 15 bases lying between them. CDR3 region: CASSYFLQGRDEQFF. The CDR3 DNA reads TGTGCCAGCAGTTACTTCTTACAGGGTAGAGATGAGCAGTTCTTC.

This clonotype was observed a few times. V and J are TRBV30 and TRBJ1-5; 9 bases fit TRBD1. With 1 base clipped from V and 5 bases from J, the junction kept 0 bases outside the gene matches. This CDR3 spans 13 amino acids. In germline, CDR1 is GTSNPN, CDR2 SVGIG (reference sequence). The CDR3 nucleotides are TGTGCCTGGAGTGGGACAGGGGATCAGCCCCAGCATTTT. This codes for CAWSGTGDQPQHF.

This clonotype was seen ten or more times. CDR3 in DNA: TGTGCCATCAGCTACGATGCCCTAACGACAGGGGGGTACGAGCAGTACTTC. It is translated as CAISYDALTTGGYEQYF. J is TRBJ2-7 and V is TRBV10-3; 9 bases fit TRBD1. The CDR3 extends over 17 amino acids. Germline V CDR1 and CDR2: ENHRY, SYGVKD. Unmatched junction bases numbered 16, after V lost 6 bases and J lost 4 bases.

The rearrangement links TRBV27 to TRBJ2-3; no clear D. This CDR3 has 12 residues. The V end was cut by 6 bases, the J end by 4 bases, with 8 bases between. Germline CDR1 reads MNHEY; CDR2 reads SMNVEV (reference sequence). CDR3 residues: CASSYNPDTQYF. DNA of the CDR3: TGTGCCAGCAGCTACAACCCAGATACGCAGTATTTT.

This clonotype was picked up many times. The rearrangement uses TRBV20-1 and TRBJ2-2; tentative D call: TRBD1 (6 bases). CDR1 is DFQATT, CDR2 SNEGSKA, per germline (reference sequence). The CDR3 sequence is 13 residues long. Trimming pared 3 bases from V and 5 bases from J, leaving 10 bases between. The CDR3 DNA reads as TGCAGTGCTAGTTACCAGGGGACCGGGGAGCTGTTTTTT. Residues: CSASYQGTGELFF.

In this sample, this clonotype turned up a few times. The rearrangement joins TRBV12-3 or TRBV12-4 to TRBJ2-2; D uncertain. Trimming took 6 bases from V and 2 from J, leaving 13 bases between them. The CDR3 is 15 residues long. In DNA, the CDR3 is TGTGCCAGCAGAAAGCAGCAAGGAAACACCGGGGAGCTGTTTTTT. Protein product: CASRKQQGNTGELFF.

This clonotype was observed a handful of times. This chain links TRBV5-5 with TRBJ2-7; 10 bases are a match to TRBD2. This CDR3 has 16 residues. V shed 1 base and J 4 bases; nucleotides not matched to a gene: 8. The germline gives CDR1 SGHKS, CDR2 YYEKEE (reference sequence). The chain's CDR3 is CASSLFGAGGSYEQYF. The CDR3 DNA is TGTGCCAGCAGCTTGTTTGGAGCGGGAGGGTCTTACGAGCAGTACTTC.

The chain combines TRBV6-1 with TRBJ2-1; D may correspond to TRBD1 or TRBD2 (5 bases each). The CDR3 length is 14 residues. The V and J ends lost 0 bases and 11 bases respectively, with 14 bases between them. The germline CDR1 and CDR2 sequences are MNHNS and SASEGT. As DNA, the CDR3 is TGTGCCAGCAGTGAAGCGGGACGTAGAGGTAAGCAGTTCTTC. This translates into CASSEAGRRGKQFF.